This T cell receptor (beta chain) was captured by sequencing in a study of human T cells and chemical hapten exposure. This sample's time point: patch test 2, 6 weeks after DPC sensitization. Treatment reported: therapeutic diphenylcyclopropenone sensitization with weekly scalp DPC. This clonotype has a count of ten or more. Via MiXCR, TCRdb re-called the RACE reads, giving one row per CDR3 protein. Of some 80,000 distinct CDR3 sequences listed, about a tenth are singletons. The sequence came from a woman in her twenties or thirties with alopecia areata. Some clones in this sample may be carry-over from other donors' samples. The source material was whole blood, sampled in connection with sensitization to the hapten diphenylcyclopropenone (DPC).

CDR3 coding DNA: TGTGCCAGCAGTTTAGGGGCTGGAAACACCATATATTTT. Amino acids: CASSLGAGNTIYF. The chain links TRBV28 to TRBJ1-3; D is unclear. The CDR3 is made up of 13 amino acids. V was trimmed by 2 bases and J by 2 bases, leaving 4 bases between them. Germline assignment: CDR1 MDHEN and CDR2 SYDVKM. The full variable domain, with the rest looked up from reference TRBV28 and TRBJ1-3, is DVKVTQSSRYLVKRTGEKVFLECVQDMDHENMFWYRQDPGLGLRLIYFSYDVKMKEKGDIPEGYSVSREKKERFSLILESASTNQTSMYLCASSLGAGNTIYFGEGSWLTVV.